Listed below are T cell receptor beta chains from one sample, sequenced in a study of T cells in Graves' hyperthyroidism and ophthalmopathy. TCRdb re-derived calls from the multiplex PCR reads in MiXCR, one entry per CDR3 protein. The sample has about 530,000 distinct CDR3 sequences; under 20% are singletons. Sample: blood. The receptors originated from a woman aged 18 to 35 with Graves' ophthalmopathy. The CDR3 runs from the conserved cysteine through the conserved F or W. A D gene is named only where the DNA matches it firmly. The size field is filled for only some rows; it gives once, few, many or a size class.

CDR3 protein: CASSWTRGQTGELFF
CDR3 DNA: TGTGCCAGCAGTTGGACTAGAGGACAAACCGGGGAGCTGTTTTTT
D gene: TRBD2
clone size: NA
J gene: TRBJ2-2
V gene: TRBV6-2/TRBV6-3

CDR3 protein: CASSLADYLYYGYTF
CDR3 DNA: TGTGCCAGCAGCTTAGCGGACTATCTTTACTATGGCTACACCTTC
D gene: NA
clone size: many
J gene: TRBJ1-2
V gene: TRBV7-2

CDR3 protein: CSVELGDGTYEQYF
CDR3 DNA: TGCAGCGTTGAATTGGGAGATGGCACCTACGAGCAGTACTTC
D gene: NA
clone size: few
J gene: TRBJ2-7
V gene: TRBV29-1

CDR3 protein: CASSPGLAGGPEQYF
CDR3 DNA: TGTGCCAGCAGCCCAGGACTAGCGGGAGGGCCCGAGCAGTACTTC
D gene: TRBD2
clone size: many
J gene: TRBJ2-7
V gene: TRBV11-2

CDR3 protein: CASSVDMNTEAFF
CDR3 DNA: TGTGCCAGCAGCGTAGATATGAACACTGAAGCTTTCTTT
D gene: NA
clone size: many
J gene: TRBJ1-1
V gene: TRBV9

CDR3 protein: CASSLSAFEAFF
CDR3 DNA: TGTGCCAGCAGCTTATCGGCCTTTGAAGCTTTCTTT
D gene: NA
clone size: NA
J gene: TRBJ1-1
V gene: TRBV7-9

CDR3 protein: CASGRIDQETQYF
CDR3 DNA: TGTGCTAGTGGCCGCATTGACCAAGAGACCCAGTACTTC
D gene: NA
clone size: NA
J gene: TRBJ2-5
V gene: TRBV12-5

CDR3 protein: CASSLGQGLVRELFF
CDR3 DNA: TGTGCCAGCAGCTTGGGACAGGGTCTTGTACGGGAGCTGTTTTTT
D gene: TRBD1
clone size: many
J gene: TRBJ2-2
V gene: TRBV11-2

CDR3 protein: CASSTQTGNEQFF
CDR3 DNA: TGTGCCAGCAGTACCCAAACTGGCAATGAGCAGTTCTTC
D gene: NA
clone size: many
J gene: TRBJ2-1
V gene: TRBV12-3/TRBV12-4

CDR3 protein: CATSRSGRPYEQYF
CDR3 DNA: TGTGCCACCAGCAGGAGCGGGAGGCCCTACGAGCAGTACTTC
D gene: TRBD2
clone size: NA
J gene: TRBJ2-7
V gene: TRBV15

CDR3 protein: CASSFGNRDTLHF
CDR3 DNA: TGTGCCAGCAGTTTCGGAAACAGGGACACCCTCCACTTT
D gene: NA
clone size: NA
J gene: TRBJ1-6
V gene: TRBV28

CDR3 protein: CASSEAGAGTEAFF
CDR3 DNA: TGTGCCAGCAGTGAAGCTGGAGCGGGCACTGAAGCTTTCTTT
D gene: NA
clone size: many
J gene: TRBJ1-1
V gene: TRBV2

CDR3 protein: CASTPGVGTGEDEQYF
CDR3 DNA: TGTGCCAGCACCCCTGGCGTCGGGACAGGGGAGGACGAGCAGTACTTC
D gene: TRBD1
clone size: NA
J gene: TRBJ2-7
V gene: TRBV11-2

CDR3 protein: CATSPGARSNQPQHF
CDR3 DNA: TGTGCCACCAGCCCAGGGGCTCGTAGCAATCAGCCCCAGCATTTT
D gene: NA
clone size: NA
J gene: TRBJ1-5
V gene: TRBV15

CDR3 protein: CATSRSQETQYF
CDR3 DNA: TGTGCCACCAGCAGATCCCAAGAGACCCAGTACTTC
D gene: NA
clone size: NA
J gene: TRBJ2-5
V gene: TRBV15

CDR3 protein: CASSVSTGFGYTF
CDR3 DNA: TGTGCCAGCAGTGTCTCGACAGGGTTTGGCTACACCTTC
D gene: TRBD1
clone size: many
J gene: TRBJ1-2
V gene: TRBV28

CDR3 protein: CSVGGGGMNTEAFF
CDR3 DNA: TGCAGCGTTGGTGGAGGTGGAATGAACACTGAAGCTTTCTTT
D gene: NA
clone size: NA
J gene: TRBJ1-1
V gene: TRBV29-1

CDR3 protein: CASSQGPENYGYTF
CDR3 DNA: TGTGCCAGCAGCCAAGGTCCAGAAAACTATGGCTACACCTTC
D gene: NA
clone size: NA
J gene: TRBJ1-2
V gene: TRBV14

CDR3 protein: CASRAGGVSTDTQYF
CDR3 DNA: TGTGCCAGCAGAGCAGGGGGGGTTAGCACAGATACGCAGTATTTT
D gene: NA
clone size: few
J gene: TRBJ2-3
V gene: TRBV6-1

CDR3 protein: CASSQTTNEQFF
CDR3 DNA: TGTGCCAGCAGCCAAACTACCAATGAGCAGTTCTTC
D gene: NA
clone size: few
J gene: TRBJ2-1
V gene: TRBV3-1

CDR3 protein: CASSYLLRGNEQFF
CDR3 DNA: TGTGCCAGCAGCTATCTCCTGCGGGGCAATGAGCAGTTCTTC
D gene: NA
clone size: NA
J gene: TRBJ2-1
V gene: TRBV5-6

CDR3 protein: CAISSTAPYSYEQYF
CDR3 DNA: TGTGCCATCAGTTCAACAGCGCCGTACTCCTACGAGCAGTACTTC
D gene: NA
clone size: few
J gene: TRBJ2-7
V gene: TRBV10-3

CDR3 protein: CASSSHRYTGAANYGYTF
CDR3 DNA: TGTGCCAGCAGCTCCCATAGATATACAGGCGCCGCTAACTATGGCTACACCTTC
D gene: NA
clone size: NA
J gene: TRBJ1-2
V gene: TRBV7-9

CDR3 protein: CASSHAPGSQAFF
CDR3 DNA: TGTGCCAGCAGCCATGCCCCAGGGAGTCAAGCTTTCTTT
D gene: NA
clone size: many
J gene: TRBJ1-1
V gene: TRBV3-1

CDR3 protein: CASRGLGPSYGYTF
CDR3 DNA: TGTGCCAGCAGGGGACTGGGTCCCTCCTATGGCTACACCTTC
D gene: NA
clone size: NA
J gene: TRBJ1-2
V gene: TRBV6-1

CDR3 protein: CSTANSGNTIYF
CDR3 DNA: TGCAGCACCGCAAACTCTGGAAACACCATATATTTT
D gene: NA
clone size: few
J gene: TRBJ1-3
V gene: TRBV29-1

CDR3 protein: CASSAIRRTGDSGANVLTF
CDR3 DNA: TGTGCCAGCTCGGCAATTAGGAGGACAGGAGACTCTGGGGCCAACGTCCTGACTTTC
D gene: TRBD1
clone size: once
J gene: TRBJ2-6
V gene: TRBV18

CDR3 protein: CASSLEGFEQYF
CDR3 DNA: TGCGCCAGCAGCTTGGAGGGATTCGAGCAGTACTTC
D gene: NA
clone size: many
J gene: TRBJ2-7
V gene: TRBV5-1

CDR3 protein: CASSPLGGATEAFF
CDR3 DNA: TGTGCCAGCAGTCCATTGGGGGGGGCGACTGAAGCTTTCTTT
D gene: NA
clone size: many
J gene: TRBJ1-1
V gene: TRBV5-6

CDR3 protein: CASSLEANSYNEQFF
CDR3 DNA: TGCGCCAGCAGCCTGGAGGCGAACTCCTACAATGAGCAGTTCTTC
D gene: NA
clone size: many
J gene: TRBJ2-1
V gene: TRBV5-1

CDR3 protein: CASSKRGDSPLHF
CDR3 DNA: TGTGCCAGCAGTAAACGGGGGGACTCACCCCTCCACTTT
D gene: NA
clone size: many
J gene: TRBJ1-6
V gene: TRBV6-1

CDR3 protein: CASSQGEPPSSYNEQFF
CDR3 DNA: TGCGCCAGCAGCCAGGGAGAACCACCGAGCTCCTACAATGAGCAGTTCTTC
D gene: NA
clone size: once
J gene: TRBJ2-1
V gene: TRBV5-1

CDR3 protein: CASSYPGKGTGNTIYF
CDR3 DNA: TGTGCCAGCAGCTACCCCGGGAAGGGGACTGGAAACACCATATATTTT
D gene: NA
clone size: NA
J gene: TRBJ1-3
V gene: TRBV6-2/TRBV6-3

CDR3 protein: CASSEYTSQDEAFF
CDR3 DNA: TGTGCCAGCAGTGAATATACCTCGCAGGATGAAGCTTTCTTT
D gene: NA
clone size: few
J gene: TRBJ1-1
V gene: TRBV25-1

CDR3 protein: CAISEGDRTYGYTF
CDR3 DNA: TGTGCCATCAGTGAAGGTGACAGAACTTATGGCTACACCTTC
D gene: NA
clone size: NA
J gene: TRBJ1-2
V gene: TRBV10-3

CDR3 protein: CAWADQGAGGYTF
CDR3 DNA: TGTGCCTGGGCCGACCAGGGGGCAGGTGGCTACACCTTC
D gene: TRBD1
clone size: many
J gene: TRBJ1-2
V gene: TRBV30

CDR3 protein: CASSGGVRVLESYEQYF
CDR3 DNA: TGTGCCAGCAGTGGGGGTGTCCGTGTCCTAGAGTCCTACGAGCAGTACTTC
D gene: NA
clone size: many
J gene: TRBJ2-7
V gene: TRBV2

CDR3 protein: CASSPASGAEQYF
CDR3 DNA: TGTGCCAGCAGTCCCGCCTCGGGGGCCGAGCAGTACTTC
D gene: NA
clone size: few
J gene: TRBJ2-7
V gene: TRBV27